This TCR beta chain was observed in a study of cytomegalovirus exposure and HLA in healthy donors. The PCR contained 60 Vbeta and 13 Jbeta primers. Method: immunoSEQ multiplex PCR; TCRdb's copy keeps in-frame clones and lacks some. Of 120,000 or so clones in the sample, more than 70% are singletons; the top ten hold 0.2% to 0.3%. Points on this clone: Its antigen is as yet unknown.

V lost 2 bases, J lost 1 base, and 5 bases lay in between. This CDR3 has 13 residues. The V gene's germline CDR1 is LGHNA and CDR2 YSLEER. Study outcomes and limitations: Specific recognition of CMV antigens was confirmed in vitro for a few chains (all CMV-associated). With later analysis, a missense DCLRE1C variant became linked to TCR beta V- and J-gene trimming. Fewer N-insertions (relative to the approximately 700-donor mean) were reportedly seen in an Asian-associated ancestry cluster in a later analysis.

This rearrangement joins TRBV4-3 to TRBJ2-5; unclear D gene. This receptor was taken from a man aged 45-65 years in good health and CMV-seronegative. The sample was PBMCs. CDR3 coding DNA: TGCGCCAGCAGCCAAAATCGCCAAGAGACCCAGTACTTC. This codes for CASSQNRQETQYF.